This TCR beta chain was captured in a study of cytomegalovirus exposure and HLA in healthy donors. V trimming: 4 bases; J trimming: 2 bases; junction bases outside the gene matches: 10. This CDR3 spans 16 amino acids. Per the germline V gene, CDR1 is SGHNT and CDR2 is YYREEE (reference sequence). Sequencing used immunoSEQ multiplex PCR; TCRdb keeps in-frame clones, though not all of them. The sample includes 110,000 or so clones, more than 70% of them seen just once. The source is a woman under 30 in good health and CMV-seronegative. Sequencing was performed on PBMCs. V usage is TRBV5-4 and J usage is TRBJ2-7; 9 nucleotides agree with TRBD1. The CDR3, as DNA: TGTGCCAGCAGCCACGGAGGGACAGGGCCACCCTACGAGCAGTACTTC. It translates to CASSHGGTGPPYEQYF.